The present entry profiles one T cell receptor (beta chain) with its context. Its antigen is still unknown. No much larger clonotype is one base removed from it; base qualities were not supplied. Reading the germline V gene gives CDR1 MNHEY and CDR2 SVGAGI. V loses 6 bases, J loses 4 bases, and the germline ends lie 10 bases apart. Including the terminal cysteine and phenylalanine, the CDR3 comprises 12 residues. The CDR3 DNA has 36 bases and is translated from base 1. The sample originates from a study of blood T cell repertoires in COVID-19 (dated by TCRdb to 2018 to 2020). In terms of the full investigation: The collaborator samples originated in the United States, Italy and Spain and spanned the acute and convalescent phases of COVID-19. The prospective study material was composed of cDNA or gDNA derived from T cells, B-cell-depleted T cells, or PBMCs. The dataset comprised deeply sampled blood TCRbeta repertoires from subjects exposed to, actively infected with, or recovered from COVID-19. The repertoires were made available in a free public database intended to serve as a resource for research on the immune response to SARS-CoV-2. The samples were drawn from two sources: the first 160 participants of the ongoing ImmuneRACE study, and 950 to 1,500 subjects contributed by 6 global collaborators. Sample metadata almost always included a de-identified subject ID, COVID-19 status, age in years and sex. Where available, HLA class I and class II types were obtained from metadata supplied by the sample provider rather than from assay-based typing. Points the paper makes about the study in general: The quantity of clinical and demographic metadata differed by source and by participant and was supplied without curation.

TCRbeta CDR3 regions were amplified from genomic DNA using the immunoSEQ Assay, a bias-controlled multiplex PCR. In the paper's pipeline: Nucleated cell counts per sample were estimated from amplification of reference gene primers within the assay. Sequence reads were collapsed and filtered to measure the absolute abundance of every unique TCRbeta CDR3 rearrangement. Productive Simpson clonality was computed per sample as the square root of Simpson's diversity index over productive rearrangements. Sourced from immuneACCESS, this table was stored by TCRdb with only in-frame sequences that have V and J called. A share of the clones is absent; for the studies checked, an unresolved V gene accounts for under half, and the remainder has no known explanation. V and J calls and clone size are those listed in that table; D and trimming were worked out from the DNA. The sample records more than 150,000 clones, about four fifths of which are singletons. The leading ten clones occupy around 6.1% of the sample.

The collaborating institutions used their own protocols to collect whole blood in K2EDTA tubes. Collaborator samples were shipped for TCRbeta analysis as frozen whole blood, isolated PBMCs, or DNA extracted from either sample type. The chain links TRBV6-5 with TRBJ2-7, with TRBD1 as a weak D call on 6 bases. This sequence originates from a woman in her thirties or forties with acute or convalescent COVID-19. What was sequenced was peripheral blood. The CDR3 sequence is CASRLQGYEQYF. The bases read TGTGCCAGCAGGTTACAGGGATACGAGCAGTACTTC.